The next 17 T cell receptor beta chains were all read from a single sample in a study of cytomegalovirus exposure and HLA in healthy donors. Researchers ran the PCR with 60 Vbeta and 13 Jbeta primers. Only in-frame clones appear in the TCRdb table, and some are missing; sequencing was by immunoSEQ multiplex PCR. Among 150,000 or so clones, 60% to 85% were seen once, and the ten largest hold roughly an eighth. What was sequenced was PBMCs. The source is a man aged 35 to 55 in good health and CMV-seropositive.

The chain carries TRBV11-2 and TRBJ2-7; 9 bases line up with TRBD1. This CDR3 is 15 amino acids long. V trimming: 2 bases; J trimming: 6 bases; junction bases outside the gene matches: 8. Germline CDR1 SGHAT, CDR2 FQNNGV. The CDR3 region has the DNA TGTGCCAGCAGCTTAAGTCGGGACAGGGAAGGCGAGCAGTACTTC. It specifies CASSLSRDREGEQYF.

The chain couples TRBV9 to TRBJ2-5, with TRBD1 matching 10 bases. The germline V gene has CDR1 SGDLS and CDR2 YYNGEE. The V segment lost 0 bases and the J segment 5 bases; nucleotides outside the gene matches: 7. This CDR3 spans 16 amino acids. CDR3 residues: CASSVAPGQGLETQYF. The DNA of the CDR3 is TGTGCCAGCAGCGTAGCTCCGGGACAGGGGTTGGAGACCCAGTACTTC.

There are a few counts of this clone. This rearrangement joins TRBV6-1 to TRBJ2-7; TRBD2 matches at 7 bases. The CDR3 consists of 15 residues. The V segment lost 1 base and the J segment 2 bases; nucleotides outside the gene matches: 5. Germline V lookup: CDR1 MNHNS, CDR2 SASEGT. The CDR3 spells CASSEVVGTTYEQYF. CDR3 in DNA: TGTGCCAGCAGTGAAGTGGTCGGGACTACCTACGAGCAGTACTTC.

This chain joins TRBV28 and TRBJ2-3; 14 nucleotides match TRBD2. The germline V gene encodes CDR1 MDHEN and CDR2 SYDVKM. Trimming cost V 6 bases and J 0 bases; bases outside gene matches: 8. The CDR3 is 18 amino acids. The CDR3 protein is CASSHRGTSGGSTDTQYF. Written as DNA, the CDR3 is TGTGCCAGCAGCCACCGCGGGACTAGCGGGGGTAGCACAGATACGCAGTATTTT.

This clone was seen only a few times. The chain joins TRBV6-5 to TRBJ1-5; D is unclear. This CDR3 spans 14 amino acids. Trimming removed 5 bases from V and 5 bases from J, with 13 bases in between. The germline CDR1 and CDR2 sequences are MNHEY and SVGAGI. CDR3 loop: CASSEVGRHQPQHF. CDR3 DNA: TGTGCCAGCAGTGAAGTCGGCAGGCATCAGCCCCAGCATTTT.

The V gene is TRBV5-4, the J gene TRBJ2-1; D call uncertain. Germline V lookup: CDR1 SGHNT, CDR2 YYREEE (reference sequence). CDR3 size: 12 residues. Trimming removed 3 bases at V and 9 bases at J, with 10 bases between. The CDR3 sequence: CASSSSRLEQFF. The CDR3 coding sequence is TGTGCCAGCAGCTCTAGTAGACTTGAGCAGTTCTTC.

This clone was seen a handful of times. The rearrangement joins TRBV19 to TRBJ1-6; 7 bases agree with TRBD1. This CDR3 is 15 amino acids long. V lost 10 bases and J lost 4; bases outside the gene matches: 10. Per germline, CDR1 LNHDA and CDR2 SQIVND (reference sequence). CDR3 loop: CATDEGAGYNSPLHF. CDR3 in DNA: TGTGCCACCGACGAGGGGGCAGGGTATAATTCACCCCTCCACTTT.

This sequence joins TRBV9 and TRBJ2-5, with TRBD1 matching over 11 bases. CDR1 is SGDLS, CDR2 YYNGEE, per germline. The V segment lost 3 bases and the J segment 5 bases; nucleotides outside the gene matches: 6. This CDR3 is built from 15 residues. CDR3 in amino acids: CASSAGQGVVETQYF. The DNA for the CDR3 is TGTGCCAGCAGCGCGGGACAGGGGGTGGTGGAGACCCAGTACTTC.

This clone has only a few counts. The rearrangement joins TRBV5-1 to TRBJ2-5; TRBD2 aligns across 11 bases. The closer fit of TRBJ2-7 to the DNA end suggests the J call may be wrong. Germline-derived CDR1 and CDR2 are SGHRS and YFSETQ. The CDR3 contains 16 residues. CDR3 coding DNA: TGCGCCAGCAGCTTGGGGGGGACTAGCGGAATCTACGAGCAGTACTTC. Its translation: CASSLGGTSGIYEQYF.

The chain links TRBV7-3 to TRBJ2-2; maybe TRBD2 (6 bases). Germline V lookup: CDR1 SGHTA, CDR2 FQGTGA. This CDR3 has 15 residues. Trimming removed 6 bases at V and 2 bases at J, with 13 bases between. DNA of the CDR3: TGTGCCAGCAGTCAGGACGGGGGTAACACCGGGGAGCTGTTTTTT. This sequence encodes CASSQDGGNTGELFF.

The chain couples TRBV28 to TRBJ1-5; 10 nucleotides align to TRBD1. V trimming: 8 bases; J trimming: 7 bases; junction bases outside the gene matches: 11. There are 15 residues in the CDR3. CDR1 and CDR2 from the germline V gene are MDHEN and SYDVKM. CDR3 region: CASRLQTGGLQPQHF. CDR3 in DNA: TGTGCCAGCCGACTTCAGACAGGGGGCTTACAGCCCCAGCATTTT. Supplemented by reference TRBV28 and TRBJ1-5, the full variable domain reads DVKVTQSSRYLVKRTGEKVFLECVQDMDHENMFWYRQDPGLGLRLIYFSYDVKMKEKGDIPEGYSVSREKKERFSLILESASTNQTSMYLCASRLQTGGLQPQHFGDGTRLSIL.

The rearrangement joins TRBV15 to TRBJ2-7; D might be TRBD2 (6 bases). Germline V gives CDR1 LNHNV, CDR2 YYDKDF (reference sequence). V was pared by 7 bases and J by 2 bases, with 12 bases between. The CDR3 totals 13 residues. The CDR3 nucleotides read TGTGCCACCAAAGGCGGGACGGCCTACGAGCAGTACTTC. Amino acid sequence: CATKGGTAYEQYF.

CDR3 residues: CASSLGGANQPQHF. The CDR3 DNA reads TGTGCCAGCAGCTTAGGGGGGGCCAATCAGCCCCAGCATTTT. The V gene is TRBV5-8, the J gene TRBJ1-5; a weak D match, TRBD1 (6 bases). The ends were cut back, 2 bases at V and 3 bases at J, with 9 bases in the middle. The germline V gene encodes CDR1 SGHTS and CDR2 YDEGEE. This CDR3 has 14 amino acids. The full variable domain, its missing parts supplied by reference TRBV5-8 and TRBJ1-5, is EAGVTQSPTHLIKTRGQQATLRCSPISGHTSVYWYQQALGLGLQFLLWYDEGEERNRGNFPPRFSGRQFPNYSSELNVNALELEDSALYLCASSLGGANQPQHFGDGTRLSIL.

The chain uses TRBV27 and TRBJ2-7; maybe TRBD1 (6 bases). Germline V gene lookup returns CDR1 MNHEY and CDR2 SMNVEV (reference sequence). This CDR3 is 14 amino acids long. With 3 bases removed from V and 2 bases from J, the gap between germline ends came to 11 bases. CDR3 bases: TGTGCCAGCAGTTTTGGCAGGGGCACCTACGAGCAGTACTTC. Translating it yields CASSFGRGTYEQYF.

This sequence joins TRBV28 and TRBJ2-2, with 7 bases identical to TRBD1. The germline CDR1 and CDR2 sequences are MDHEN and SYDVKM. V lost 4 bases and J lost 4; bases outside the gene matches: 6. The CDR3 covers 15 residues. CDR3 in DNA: TGTGCCAGCAGTTCCACACCAGGGGGCACCGGGGAGCTGTTTTTT. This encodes CASSSTPGGTGELFF.

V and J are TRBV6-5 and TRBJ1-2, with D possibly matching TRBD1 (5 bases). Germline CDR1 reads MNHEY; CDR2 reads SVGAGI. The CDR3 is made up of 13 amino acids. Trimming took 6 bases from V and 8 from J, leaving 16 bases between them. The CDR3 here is CASRTSGENGYTF. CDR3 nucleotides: TGTGCCAGCAGAACCTCGGGGGAGAACGGCTACACCTTC.

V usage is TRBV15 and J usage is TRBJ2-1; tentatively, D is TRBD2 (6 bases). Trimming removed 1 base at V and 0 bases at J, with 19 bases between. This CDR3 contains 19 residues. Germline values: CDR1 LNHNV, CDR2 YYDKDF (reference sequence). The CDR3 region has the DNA TGTGCCACCAGCAGAGGGGGGTTCTCAGGGAGGAGCTCCTACAATGAGCAGTTCTTC. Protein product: CATSRGGFSGRSSYNEQFF.